The 21 T cell receptor beta chains presented below share a single source sample, sequenced in a study of blood T cell repertoires in COVID-19. Measured with immunoSEQ multiplex PCR; TCRdb has only the in-frame clones, and not every one. This sample has around 18,000 clones, with 70% to 90% found just once. The specimen sequenced was peripheral blood. These receptor sequences come from a human donor in a cohort sampled during active COVID-19.

This chain connects TRBV28 to TRBJ1-4; tentative D call: TRBD1 (5 bases). Trimming cost V 5 bases and J 5 bases, with 15 bases left between them. CDR3 length: 15 amino acids. CDR1 is MDHEN and CDR2 is SYDVKM in the germline V gene. CDR3 nucleotides: TGTGCCAGCAGTGATGGGACGGGGGGGAATGAAAAACTGTTTTTT. This translates into CASSDGTGGNEKLFF.

The chain couples TRBV19 to TRBJ2-2, with a weak D call TRBD1 (6 bases). CDR1 is LNHDA and CDR2 is SQIVND in the germline V gene (reference sequence). The CDR3 has 17 residues. Trimming took off 3 bases at V and 0 bases at J, with 14 bases between the two ends. The CDR3 sequence: CASSMTGLPANTGELFF. The CDR3 nucleotides read TGTGCCAGTAGTATGACAGGCTTACCCGCGAACACCGGGGAGCTGTTTTTT.

The V gene is TRBV19, the J gene TRBJ1-3; D call uncertain. Trimming pared 7 bases from V and 0 bases from J, leaving 13 bases between. The CDR3 contains 15 residues. Germline V CDR1 and CDR2: LNHDA, SQIVND (reference sequence). The CDR3 here is CASKARQYSGNTIYF. The CDR3 DNA is TGTGCCAGTAAGGCCCGACAATACTCTGGAAACACCATATATTTT.

The chain uses TRBV7-2 and TRBJ2-6; D possibly corresponds to TRBD1 (6 bases). Trimming took 3 bases from V and 0 from J, leaving 9 bases between them. Germline CDR1 is SGHTA and CDR2 is FQGNSA. The CDR3 loop spans 16 amino acids. The CDR3 here is CASSFQTGSGANVLTF. The CDR3 coding sequence is TGTGCCAGCAGCTTTCAGACAGGCTCTGGGGCCAACGTCCTGACTTTC.

CDR3 nucleotide sequence: TGTGCCACCAGTGATGGCAGGGGGACGAACACTGAAGCTTTCTTT. This codes for CATSDGRGTNTEAFF. The gene calls are TRBV24-1 and TRBJ1-1, with 7 bases that match TRBD1. The CDR3 is 15 amino acids. V was pared by 3 bases and J by 1 base, with 4 bases of the junction left unmatched. Germline CDR1 and CDR2: KGHDR and SFDVKD.

The chain recombines TRBV28 with TRBJ1-4; 8 nucleotides match TRBD1. The trim removed 6 bases at V and 8 bases at J, leaving 14 bases unmatched. This CDR3 spans 16 amino acids. Per germline, CDR1 MDHEN and CDR2 SYDVKM. The CDR3 region is CASSLLTGQGQEKLFF. CDR3 coding DNA: TGTGCCAGCAGCCTCCTGACAGGACAGGGACAAGAAAAACTGTTTTTT.

The chain is built from TRBV13 and TRBJ2-5, with D perhaps matching TRBD2 (5 bases). The V end lost 5 bases, the J end lost 1 base, and 8 bases lay between the germline ends. This CDR3 is built from 13 residues. CDR1 is PRHDT and CDR2 is FYEKMQ in the germline V gene (reference sequence). The CDR3 nucleotides are TGTGCCAGCAGCCTGAGGGTCCAAGAGACCCAGTACTTC. This translates into CASSLRVQETQYF.

The V and J genes are TRBV7-8 and TRBJ1-6; D remains unclear. V gave up 2 bases and J gave up 5 bases, with 10 bases separating them. The CDR3 runs 15 residues. Germline CDR1 and CDR2: SGHVS and FQNEAQ. CDR3 sequence: CASSLSLQDNSPLHF. CDR3 DNA sequence: TGTGCCAGCAGCTTATCGCTCCAGGATAATTCACCCCTCCACTTT.

V usage is TRBV6-5 and J usage is TRBJ1-2; D uncertain. Germline CDR1 and CDR2: MNHEY and SVGAGI. V was cut by 5 bases and J by 2 bases, with 9 bases left in between. The CDR3 spans 13 residues. The CDR3 protein is CASSRAGNYGYTF. The CDR3, as DNA: TGTGCCAGCAGTCGCGCGGGCAACTATGGCTACACCTTC.

The chain combines TRBV6-2 or TRBV6-3 with TRBJ2-1; a weak D match, TRBD1 (6 bases). The CDR3 sequence is 17 residues long. CDR1 and CDR2 (germline): MNHEY, SVGEGT. V dropped 3 bases and J dropped 7 bases, with 22 bases sitting between them. The CDR3 DNA reads TGTGCCAGCAGTTATCCCCCACGACAGGTGAGCCTGAATGAGCAGTTCTTC. Translation: CASSYPPRQVSLNEQFF.

Comments on this clone: Other nucleotide sequences from this sample produce the same CDR3. The V call is TRBV30, the J call TRBJ1-3; TRBD1 aligns across 7 bases. The CDR3 loop spans 15 amino acids. With V trimmed by 3 bases and J by 1 base, 6 bases remained unmatched. CDR1 GTSNPN and CDR2 SVGIG come from the germline V gene (reference sequence). CDR3 nucleotides: TGTGCCTGGAGCCGGGACAGTGGTTCTGGAAACACCATATATTTT. As protein: CAWSRDSGSGNTIYF.

The V and J genes are TRBV10-1 and TRBJ2-3, with TRBD2 matching over 10 bases. The trim removed 6 bases at V and 7 bases at J, leaving 7 bases unmatched. The CDR3 is made up of 14 amino acids. The germline V gene encodes CDR1 WNHNN and CDR2 SYGVQD (reference sequence). The CDR3 nucleotides are TGCGCCAGCAGCCCAGCGGGGGGGCTGAATACGCAGTATTTT. Protein sequence: CASSPAGGLNTQYF.

This clone was seen only a few times. This chain joins TRBV7-8 and TRBJ1-1; D gene uncertain. Germline V gene sequence: CDR1 SGHVS, CDR2 FQNEAQ. With 1 base removed from V and 5 bases from J, the gap between germline ends came to 20 bases. CDR3 length: 17 residues. For the CDR3, the DNA is TGTGCCAGCAGCTTAGTTCGGCCTTCTATGCGGGTTACTGAAGCTTTCTTT. Encoded protein: CASSLVRPSMRVTEAFF. Full variable domain (missing parts from reference TRBV7-8 and TRBJ1-1): GAGVSQSPRYKVAKRGQDVALRCDPISGHVSLFWYQQALGQGPEFLTYFQNEAQLDKSGLPSDRFFAERPEGSVSTLKIQRTQQEDSAVYLCASSLVRPSMRVTEAFFGQGTRLTVV.

The chain employs TRBV5-1 and TRBJ2-3, with D possibly being TRBD2 (6 bases). Trimming removed 0 bases from V and 3 bases from J, with 11 bases in between. Per germline, CDR1 SGHRS and CDR2 YFSETQ. The CDR3 runs to 15 residues. The CDR3 loop is CASSLGPGVTDTQYF. CDR3 DNA sequence: TGCGCCAGCAGCTTGGGTCCGGGGGTAACAGATACGCAGTATTTT. Together with reference TRBV5-1 and TRBJ2-3, the CDR3 gives the full variable domain: KAGVTQTPRYLIKTRGQQVTLSCSPISGHRSVSWYQQTPGQGLQFLFEYFSETQRNKGNFPGRFSGRQFSNSRSEMNVSTLELGDSALYLCASSLGPGVTDTQYFGPGTRLTVL.

This clone has a single count. The chain employs TRBV28 and TRBJ1-6, with a weak D call TRBD1 (6 bases). Between the trimmed V and J ends, which lost 6 bases and 9 bases, there was a span of 12 bases. CDR3 size: 13 residues. Germline assignment: CDR1 MDHEN and CDR2 SYDVKM. In DNA, the CDR3 is TGTGCCAGCAGCCGGGACATGGGTTCACCCCTCCACTTT. Protein product: CASSRDMGSPLHF. Variable domain in full (rest from reference TRBV28 and TRBJ1-6): DVKVTQSSRYLVKRTGEKVFLECVQDMDHENMFWYRQDPGLGLRLIYFSYDVKMKEKGDIPEGYSVSREKKERFSLILESASTNQTSMYLCASSRDMGSPLHFGNGTRLTVT.

The rearrangement links TRBV12-1 to TRBJ1-5; the table's D call TRBD1 went unverified against the DNA. TRBV12-1 is a pseudogene segment. The CDR3 extends over 15 amino acids. The CDR3 bases are TGTGCCAGCAGCTTTTTGTCAGGGGGCGGGCAGCCCCAGCATTTT. This gives the protein CASSFLSGGGQPQHF.

V is TRBV5-1 and J is TRBJ1-1, with D tentatively TRBD1 (6 bases). Trimming took off 4 bases at V and 2 bases at J, with 12 bases between the two ends. Germline V gives CDR1 SGHRS, CDR2 YFSETQ. The CDR3 totals 14 residues. CDR3: CASSRADSNTEAFF. In DNA form, the CDR3 reads TGCGCCAGCAGCCGTGCGGACAGCAACACTGAAGCTTTCTTT.

The chain couples TRBV19 to TRBJ2-3; tentatively, D is TRBD2 (6 bases). Germline CDR1 is LNHDA and CDR2 is SQIVND (reference sequence). V dropped 1 base and J dropped 3 bases, with 14 bases sitting between them. The CDR3 has 16 amino acids. CDR3 sequence (DNA): TGTGCCAGTAGTATAGGGAACGCTGGAGGGACAGATACGCAGTATTTT. Protein sequence: CASSIGNAGGTDTQYF.

This clone was counted once. This sequence joins TRBV18 and TRBJ2-7; TRBD2 matches at 11 bases. V was pared by 6 bases and J by 2 bases, with 6 bases of the junction left unmatched. Germline V lookup: CDR1 KGHSH, CDR2 LQKENI. The CDR3 is 15 residues long. This CDR3 is CASSSTSGGAYEQYF. The CDR3 nucleotides are TGTGCCAGCTCGTCTACTAGCGGGGGAGCCTACGAGCAGTACTTC. Drawing the rest from reference TRBV18 and TRBJ2-7, the complete variable domain is NAGVMQNPRHLVRRRGQEARLRCSPMKGHSHVYWYRQLPEEGLKFMVYLQKENIIDESGMPKERFSAEFPKEGPSILRIQQVVRGDSAAYFCASSSTSGGAYEQYFGPGTRLTVT.

V is TRBV6-2 or TRBV6-3 and J is TRBJ1-2; 9 bases agree with TRBD1. This CDR3 spans 15 amino acids. With 0 bases clipped from V and 7 bases from J, the junction kept 6 bases outside the gene matches. Germline CDR1 reads MNHEY; CDR2 reads SVGEGT. CDR3 sequence: CASSYSTGGASGYTF. The CDR3 coding sequence is TGTGCCAGCAGTTACTCCACAGGGGGCGCGTCTGGCTACACCTTC.

The chain joins TRBV6-2 or TRBV6-3 to TRBJ1-2; possibly TRBD1 for D (5 bases). This CDR3 region has 12 residues. The V gene lost 5 bases and the J gene lost 5 bases, with 9 bases spanning the gap. Per germline, CDR1 MNHEY and CDR2 SVGEGT. CDR3 amino acids: CASSDDRYGYTF. CDR3 sequence (DNA): TGTGCCAGCAGTGACGACAGATATGGCTACACCTTC.